Below, one T cell receptor (beta chain) is given with its context. This record comes from a study of T cells in Graves' hyperthyroidism and ophthalmopathy. Diagnoses were made from clinical symptoms, serum measures (thyroxine and TRAb), thyroid ultrasound and orbital computed tomography. TCR beta CDR3 regions were amplified from RNA transcripts. Initially, a first-round RT-PCR of the TCR CDR3 employed the HTBI primer set. TCRdb re-called the multiplex PCR reads through MiXCR, storing one row per CDR3 protein. The sample lists hundreds of thousands of distinct CDR3 sequences; more than 12% were seen once. Trimming pared 2 bases from V and 1 base from J, leaving 12 bases between. Germline V gene sequence: CDR1 SGDLS, CDR2 YYNGEE. This CDR3 region has 16 residues.

The clonotype originates from a woman in her forties or fifties with Graves' ophthalmopathy. Material: blood. The V call is TRBV9, the J call TRBJ2-2; D unclear. CDR3 protein: CASSVTGRLNTGELFF. CDR3 coding DNA: TGTGCCAGCAGCGTCACGGGCAGGCTGAACACCGGGGAGCTGTTTTTT.